This T cell receptor beta chain originates from a study of cytomegalovirus exposure and HLA in healthy donors. Note on this clone: The antigen remains undetermined.

Study observations and caveats: As a later analysis showed, a missense DCLRE1C variant was linked to trimming of TCR beta V- and J-genes.

Healthy individuals who donated bone marrow served as the donors. Germline CDR1 is ENHRY and CDR2 is SYGVKD. Germline trimming cut 7 bases from V and 3 bases from J; bases unmatched to any gene: 6. This CDR3 has 15 residues. The PCR made use of 60 Vbeta and 13 Jbeta primers. The repertoire was sequenced with immunoSEQ multiplex PCR; TCRdb's copy has only in-frame clones and lacks some. The sample shows tens of thousands of clones, and under 2% sits with its ten largest clones. This clonotype was obtained from a woman aged 40 to 49 in good health and CMV-seropositive. The chain carries TRBV10-3 and TRBJ2-2, with 9 bases that match TRBD1. Sequenced material: PBMCs. The CDR3 is CAIKSDRGHTGELFF. CDR3 in DNA: TGTGCCATCAAATCGGACAGGGGCCACACCGGGGAGCTGTTTTTT.